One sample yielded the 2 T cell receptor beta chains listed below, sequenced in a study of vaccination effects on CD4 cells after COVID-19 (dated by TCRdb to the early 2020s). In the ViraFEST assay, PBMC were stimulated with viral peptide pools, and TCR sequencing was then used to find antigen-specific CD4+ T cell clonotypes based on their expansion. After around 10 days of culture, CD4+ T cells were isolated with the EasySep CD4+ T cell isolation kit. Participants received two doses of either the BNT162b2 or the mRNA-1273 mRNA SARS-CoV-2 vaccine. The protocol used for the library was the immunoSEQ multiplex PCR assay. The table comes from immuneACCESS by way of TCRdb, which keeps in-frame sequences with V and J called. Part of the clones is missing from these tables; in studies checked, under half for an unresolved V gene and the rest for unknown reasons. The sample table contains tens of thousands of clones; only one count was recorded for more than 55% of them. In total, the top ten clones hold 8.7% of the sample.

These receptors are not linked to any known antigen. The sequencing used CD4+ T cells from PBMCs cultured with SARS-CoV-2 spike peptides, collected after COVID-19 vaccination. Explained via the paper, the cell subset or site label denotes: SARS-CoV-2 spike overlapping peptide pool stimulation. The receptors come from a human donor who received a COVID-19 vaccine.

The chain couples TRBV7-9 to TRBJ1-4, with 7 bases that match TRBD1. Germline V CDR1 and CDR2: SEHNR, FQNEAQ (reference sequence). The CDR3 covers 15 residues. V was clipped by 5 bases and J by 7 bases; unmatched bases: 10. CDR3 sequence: CASSLGGTEREKLFF. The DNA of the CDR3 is TGTGCCAGCAGCCTAGGGGGGACAGAACGTGAAAAACTGTTTTTT.

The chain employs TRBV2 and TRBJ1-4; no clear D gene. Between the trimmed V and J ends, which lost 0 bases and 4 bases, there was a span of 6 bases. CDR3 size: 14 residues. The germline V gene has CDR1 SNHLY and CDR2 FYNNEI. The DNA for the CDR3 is TGTGCCAGCAGTGAAGCTCGACGTAATGAAAAACTGTTTTTT. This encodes CASSEARRNEKLFF. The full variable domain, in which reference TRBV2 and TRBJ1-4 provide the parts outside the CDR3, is EPEVTQTPSHQVTQMGQEVILRCVPISNHLYFYWYRQILGQKVEFLVSFYNNEISEKSEIFDDQFSVERPDGSNFTLKIRSTKLEDSAMYFCASSEARRNEKLFFGSGTQLSVL.